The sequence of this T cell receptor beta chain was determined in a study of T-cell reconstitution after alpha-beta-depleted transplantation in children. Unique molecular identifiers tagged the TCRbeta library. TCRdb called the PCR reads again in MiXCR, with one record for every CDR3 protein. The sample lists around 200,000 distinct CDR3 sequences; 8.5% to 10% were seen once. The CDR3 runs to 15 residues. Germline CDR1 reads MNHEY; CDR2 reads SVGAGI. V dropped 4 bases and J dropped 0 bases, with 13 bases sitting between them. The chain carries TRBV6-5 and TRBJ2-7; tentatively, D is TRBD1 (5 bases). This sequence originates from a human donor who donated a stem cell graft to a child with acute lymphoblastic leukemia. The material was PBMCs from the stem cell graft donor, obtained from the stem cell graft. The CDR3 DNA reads TGTGCCAGCAGTTTGACAGTGTTCAGCTCCTACGAGCAGTACTTC. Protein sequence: CASSLTVFSSYEQYF.